These 20 T cell receptor beta chains were all obtained from the same sample, sequenced in a study of blood T cell repertoires in COVID-19. Method: immunoSEQ multiplex PCR; TCRdb's copy keeps in-frame clones and lacks some. This sample yields around 260,000 clones, of which 87% are seen a single time; 1.5% belongs to the top ten. Sequences were obtained from peripheral blood. These receptors were obtained from a woman in her thirties or forties who had recovered from COVID-19.

The rearrangement joins TRBV7-8 to TRBJ1-5; no clear D gene. CDR1 and CDR2 (germline): SGHVS, FQNEAQ. This CDR3 spans 20 amino acids. V gave up 0 bases and J gave up 0 bases, with 21 bases separating them. The CDR3 loop reads CASSLARQLRKPYSNQPQHF. CDR3 in DNA: TGTGCCAGCAGCTTAGCGCGGCAGCTGCGAAAACCGTATAGCAATCAGCCCCAGCATTTT.

The J gene is TRBJ2-7, the V gene TRBV30; D might be TRBD1 (6 bases). The V end was cut by 7 bases, the J end by 2 bases, with 12 bases between. Per germline, CDR1 GTSNPN and CDR2 SVGIG (reference sequence). The CDR3 is 12 amino acids. The CDR3 DNA reads TGTGCCTCCCTCGACAGGACCTACGAGCAGTACTTC. Translated: CASLDRTYEQYF.

The chain links TRBV15 to TRBJ1-1; no clear D. This CDR3 region has 13 residues. CDR1 is LNHNV, CDR2 YYDKDF, per germline (reference sequence). Trimming removed 5 bases at V and 2 bases at J, with 9 bases between. The CDR3 DNA follows: TGTGCCACCAGCCCGGGTATCAACACTGAAGCTTTCTTT. It is translated as CATSPGINTEAFF.

The chain couples TRBV5-6 to TRBJ1-5; D is perhaps TRBD1 (6 bases). CDR1 and CDR2 (germline): SGHDT, YYEEEE. The V and J ends lost 2 bases and 6 bases respectively, with 18 bases between them. The CDR3 runs 16 residues. The CDR3 DNA follows: TGTGCCAGCAGCTTAACCAGGGGATACGACGTTCAGCCCCAGCATTTT. Translating gives CASSLTRGYDVQPQHF.

This clone showed up just a few times. The chain uses TRBV10-2 and TRBJ1-6, with D possibly matching TRBD1 (5 bases). The germline V gene encodes CDR1 WSHSY and CDR2 SAAADI. Trimming removed 7 bases from V and 7 bases from J, with 17 bases in between. The CDR3 length is 15 residues. The CDR3 spells CASMGGGTSNSPLHF. CDR3 DNA: TGCGCCAGCATGGGGGGGGGAACTTCGAATTCACCCCTCCACTTT.

This chain links TRBV29-1 with TRBJ1-2; 8 bases are a match to TRBD1. CDR3 length: 16 amino acids. Trimming at V came to 6 bases and at J to 3 bases, leaving 15 bases not matched to a gene. Germline CDR1 is SQVTM and CDR2 is ANQGSEA. CDR3 sequence: CSVGTGGQLRHYGYTF. CDR3 coding DNA: TGCAGCGTCGGGACAGGAGGACAACTACGACACTATGGCTACACCTTC.

This rearrangement joins TRBV9 to TRBJ2-5; D is possibly TRBD1 (8 bases). The CDR3 is 20 residues long. Trimming shortened V by 3 bases and J by 3 bases, and 30 bases separated the two germline ends. Germline CDR1 SGDLS, CDR2 YYNGEE. The CDR3 region has the DNA TGTGCCAGCAGCGACATACAGGGGGGCCCCTATCTAGCGGATGAAGAGACCCAGTACTTC. Translating gives CASSDIQGGPYLADEETQYF.

V gene TRBV5-8 combines with J gene TRBJ2-7, with D unresolved. Germline assignment: CDR1 SGHTS and CDR2 YDEGEE. V gave up 4 bases and J gave up 3 bases, with 5 bases separating them. The length of the CDR3 is 11 residues. The CDR3 coding sequence is TGTGCCAGCAGCCGGAGCTACGAGCAGTACTTC. This gives the protein CASSRSYEQYF. The complete variable domain, with remaining parts taken from reference TRBV5-8 and TRBJ2-7, reads EAGVTQSPTHLIKTRGQQATLRCSPISGHTSVYWYQQALGLGLQFLLWYDEGEERNRGNFPPRFSGRQFPNYSSELNVNALELEDSALYLCASSRSYEQYFGPGTRLTVT.

J is TRBJ2-7 and V is TRBV6-6; D is perhaps TRBD1 (5 bases). V lost 6 bases and J 2 bases, leaving 14 bases between the germline ends. CDR1 MNHNY and CDR2 SVGAGI come from the germline V gene (reference sequence). This CDR3 has 14 amino acids. The CDR3 spells CASSPDSITYEQYF. CDR3 nucleotide sequence: TGTGCCAGCAGCCCCGACAGCATAACCTACGAGCAGTACTTC.

CDR3 sequence: CASSYGADTEAFF. CDR3 sequence (DNA): TGTGCCAGCAGCTATGGGGCGGACACTGAAGCTTTCTTT. This chain uses TRBV5-6 with TRBJ1-1; D is possibly TRBD1 (5 bases). The CDR3 sequence is 13 residues long. Germline V CDR1 and CDR2: SGHDT, YYEEEE. V lost 3 bases and J lost 3, with 9 bases in between.

The V gene is TRBV29-1, the J gene TRBJ1-1, with 7 bases that match TRBD1. The CDR3 length is 16 residues. The junction had 19 bases not matched to a gene; V was cut back by 7 bases and J by 5 bases. CDR1 is SQVTM, CDR2 ANQGSEA, per germline. The CDR3 coding sequence is TGCAGCGCTGACCAGGGGGGAGGCAATGTCGGAACTGAAGCTTTCTTT. Its translation: CSADQGGGNVGTEAFF.

The chain has TRBV2 and TRBJ1-1, with 8 bases lining up with TRBD1. Germline trimming cut 7 bases from V and 0 bases from J; bases unmatched to any gene: 4. Germline V gene data show CDR1 as SNHLY and CDR2 as FYNNEI. This CDR3 region has 14 residues. The CDR3 nucleotides are TGTGCCAGCAAACAGGGGGGGATGAACACTGAAGCTTTCTTT. Translation: CASKQGGMNTEAFF.

The chain joins TRBV5-1 to TRBJ2-5; 11 nucleotides match TRBD2. CDR3 length: 18 residues. The germline gives CDR1 SGHRS, CDR2 YFSETQ. The ends lost 4 bases at V and 2 bases at J; junction bases unmatched: 13. CDR3 in amino acids: CASSPPSRVAGGQETQYF. The CDR3 DNA is TGCGCCAGCAGCCCGCCTTCCAGGGTAGCGGGGGGGCAAGAGACCCAGTACTTC.

CDR3 sequence (DNA): TGTGCCAGCAGCCGAGCTAAGGGGACAGCTTCAACTAATGAAAAACTGTTTTTT. Its translation: CASSRAKGTASTNEKLFF. This chain joins TRBV13 and TRBJ1-4; 7 nucleotides align to TRBD1. Germline values: CDR1 PRHDT, CDR2 FYEKMQ (reference sequence). The CDR3 spans 18 residues. The trim removed 5 bases at V and 0 bases at J, leaving 12 bases unmatched.

This sequence joins TRBV2 and TRBJ2-7; TRBD2 aligns across 12 bases. CDR1 and CDR2 from the germline V gene are SNHLY and FYNNEI. The CDR3 has 18 amino acids. Trimming cost V 7 bases and J 2 bases; bases outside gene matches: 15. The CDR3 sequence is CASTGSASGGVIAYEQYF. The CDR3 DNA is TGTGCCAGCACCGGGTCGGCTAGCGGGGGGGTGATAGCCTACGAGCAGTACTTC.

The chain uses TRBV4-2 and TRBJ1-1, with a possible D match to TRBD1 (6 bases). The length of the CDR3 is 15 residues. V was pared by 1 base and J by 2 bases, with 11 bases between. From germline, CDR1 is LGHNA and CDR2 YNFKEQ. The CDR3 nucleotides are TGTGCCAGCAGCCAAGTTCAGGGGTTAAACACTGAAGCTTTCTTT. Its protein is CASSQVQGLNTEAFF.

The chain joins TRBV18 to TRBJ2-5; D might be TRBD2 (6 bases). Trimming removed 3 bases at V and 5 bases at J, with 10 bases between. CDR1 is KGHSH and CDR2 is LQKENI in the germline V gene. This CDR3 is built from 13 residues. The CDR3 protein is CASSPKGRETQYF. CDR3 DNA: TGTGCCAGCTCACCGAAGGGGAGGGAGACCCAGTACTTC.

CDR3 bases: TGTGCCAGTACACTAGCGGGGGGGCTTAGAGCGCAGTATTTT. As protein: CASTLAGGLRAQYF. The chain uses TRBV6-6 and TRBJ2-3; 13 bases are a match to TRBD2. The length of the CDR3 is 14 residues. Germline lookup yields CDR1 MNHNY and CDR2 SVGAGI (reference sequence). Germline trimming cut 9 bases from V and 10 bases from J; bases unmatched to any gene: 10.

This clone has ten or more counts. The rearrangement joins TRBV18 to TRBJ2-2; D gene ambiguous. Trimming stripped 6 bases from V and 3 bases from J, with 17 bases between. Germline loops: CDR1 KGHSH, CDR2 LQKENI. The CDR3 is made up of 16 amino acids. As DNA, the CDR3 is TGTGCCAGCTCTCCCCCGGGTAGCCGAGACACCGGGGAGCTGTTTTTT. It is translated as CASSPPGSRDTGELFF.

This rearrangement joins TRBV6-6 to TRBJ2-5, with D hard to call. Germline values: CDR1 MNHNY, CDR2 SVGAGI (reference sequence). The V end lost 2 bases, the J end lost 1 base, and 8 bases lay between the germline ends. The CDR3 consists of 14 residues. CDR3 nucleotide sequence: TGTGCCAGCAGTTACGGGCCTGCCCAAGAGACCCAGTACTTC. This codes for CASSYGPAQETQYF.